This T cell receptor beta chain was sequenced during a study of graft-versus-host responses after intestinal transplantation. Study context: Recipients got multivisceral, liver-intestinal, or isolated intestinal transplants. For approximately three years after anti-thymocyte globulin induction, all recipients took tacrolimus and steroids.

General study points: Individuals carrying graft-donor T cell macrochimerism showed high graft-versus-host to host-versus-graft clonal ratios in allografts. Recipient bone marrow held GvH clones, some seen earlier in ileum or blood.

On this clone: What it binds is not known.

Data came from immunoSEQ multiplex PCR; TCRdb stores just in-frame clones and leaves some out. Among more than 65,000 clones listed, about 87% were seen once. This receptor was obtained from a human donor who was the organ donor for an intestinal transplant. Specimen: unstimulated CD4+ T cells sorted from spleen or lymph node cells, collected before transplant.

The CDR3 spells CASSQDKVGQRGTDTQYF. The CDR3, as DNA: TGTGCCAGCAGCCAAGATAAAGTGGGCCAGAGGGGGACAGATACGCAGTATTTT. The gene calls are TRBV4-2 and TRBJ2-3, with D possibly TRBD1 on 6 matching bases. CDR3 length: 18 amino acids. Germline CDR1 is LGHNA and CDR2 is YNFKEQ. Trimming removed 0 bases from V and 3 bases from J, with 19 bases in between.